This is a list of T cell receptor beta chains from one sample in a study of shared clonotypes between healthy human individuals. The repertoire was sequenced with immunoSEQ multiplex PCR; TCRdb's copy has only in-frame clones and lacks some. The sample records roughly 720,000 clones, less than 95% being singletons. The specimen was memory CD8+ T cells from PBMCs. The source of these receptors is a man aged 18 to 30 in good health. Some clones in this sample may be carry-over from other donors' samples. Both conserved end residues are part of each CDR3. A D gene is named only where the DNA matches it firmly. The size entry is marked missing in some rows and otherwise reads once, few, many or a size class.

size: NA; D: TRBD2; V: TRBV19; J: TRBJ2-7; CDR3: CASSPRYGRVNYEQYF; DNA: TGTGCCAGTAGCCCGAGGTACGGGAGGGTAAACTACGAGCAGTACTTC
size: NA; D: NA; V: TRBV7-3; J: TRBJ2-3; CDR3: CASSPWGRSTDTQYF; DNA: TGTGCCAGCAGCCCGTGGGGCAGGAGCACAGATACGCAGTATTTT
size: NA; D: TRBD2; V: TRBV2; J: TRBJ2-5; CDR3: CASSEARLAGGETQYF; DNA: TGTGCCAGCAGTGAAGCCAGACTAGCGGGAGGAGAGACCCAGTACTTC
size: NA; D: NA; V: TRBV12-5; J: TRBJ2-1; CDR3: CASALAGAWSYNEQFF; DNA: TGTGCTAGTGCCCTGGCAGGGGCTTGGTCCTACAATGAGCAGTTCTTC
size: NA; D: NA; V: TRBV27; J: TRBJ1-5; CDR3: CASSLAGYGEPQHF; DNA: TGTGCCAGCAGTTTGGCAGGGTACGGCGAGCCCCAGCATTTT
size: NA; D: NA; V: TRBV6-5; J: TRBJ1-2; CDR3: CASSYSRGDYGYTF; DNA: TGTGCCAGCAGTTACTCGAGAGGGGACTATGGCTACACCTTC
size: once; D: NA; V: TRBV19; J: TRBJ1-2; CDR3: CASSTRSLLLYGYTF; DNA: TGTGCCAGTAGTACCCGAAGCCTACTCTTATATGGCTACACCTTC
size: NA; D: TRBD2; V: TRBV28; J: TRBJ2-1; CDR3: CASSFTSGADEQFF; DNA: TGTGCCAGCAGTTTCACTAGCGGGGCTGATGAGCAGTTCTTC
size: NA; D: TRBD2; V: TRBV4-3; J: TRBJ2-3; CDR3: CASSQSSGLAGGRGTDTQYF; DNA: TGCGCCAGCAGCCAATCATCGGGACTAGCGGGAGGGCGTGGCACAGATACGCAGTATTTT
size: NA; D: NA; V: TRBV21-1; J: TRBJ1-4; CDR3: CASMEDPGKLFF; DNA: TGTGCCAGCATGGAGGATCCTGGAAAACTGTTTTTT
size: once; D: NA; V: TRBV27; J: TRBJ1-5; CDR3: CASSGGNLNQPQHF; DNA: TGTGCCAGCAGTGGGGGTAACCTAAATCAGCCCCAGCATTTT
size: NA; D: TRBD1; V: TRBV7-3; J: TRBJ2-7; CDR3: CASSLTHRGYYEQYF; DNA: TGTGCCAGCAGCTTAACGCACAGGGGGTACTACGAGCAGTACTTC
size: NA; D: NA; V: TRBV28; J: TRBJ1-5; CDR3: CASIVQFGNQPQHF; DNA: TGTGCCAGCATTGTGCAGTTCGGTAATCAGCCCCAGCATTTT